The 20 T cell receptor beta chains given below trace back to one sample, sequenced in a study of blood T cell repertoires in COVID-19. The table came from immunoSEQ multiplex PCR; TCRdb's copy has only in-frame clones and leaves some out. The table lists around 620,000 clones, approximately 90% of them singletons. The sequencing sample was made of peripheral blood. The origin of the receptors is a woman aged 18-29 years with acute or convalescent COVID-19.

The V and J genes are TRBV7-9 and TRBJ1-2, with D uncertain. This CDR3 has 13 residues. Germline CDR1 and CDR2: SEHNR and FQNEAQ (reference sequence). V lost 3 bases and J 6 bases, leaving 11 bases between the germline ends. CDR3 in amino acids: CASSFRDANGYTF. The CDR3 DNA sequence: TGTGCCAGCAGCTTTCGGGATGCCAATGGCTACACCTTC.

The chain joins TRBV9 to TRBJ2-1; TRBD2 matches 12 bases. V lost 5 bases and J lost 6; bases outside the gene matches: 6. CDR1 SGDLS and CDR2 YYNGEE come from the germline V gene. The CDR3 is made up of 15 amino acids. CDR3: CASRDGLAGTNEQFF. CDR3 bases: TGTGCCAGCAGGGACGGACTAGCGGGGACCAATGAGCAGTTCTTC. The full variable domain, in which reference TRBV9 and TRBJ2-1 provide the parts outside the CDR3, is DSGVTQTPKHLITATGQRVTLRCSPRSGDLSVYWYQQSLDQGLQFLIQYYNGEERAKGNILERFSAQQFPDLHSELNLSSLELGDSALYFCASRDGLAGTNEQFFGPGTRLTVL.

The CDR3 DNA reads TGTGCTAGTGGGACAGGGCTGAACACTGAAGCTTTCTTT. Translated, it gives CASGTGLNTEAFF. V is TRBV12-5 and J is TRBJ1-1; 7 bases are shared with TRBD1. Germline CDR1 reads LGHNT; CDR2 reads FRNRAP. V gave up 6 bases and J gave up 0 bases; unmatched junction bases: 1. The CDR3 consists of 13 residues.

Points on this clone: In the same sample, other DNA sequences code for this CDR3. In DNA form, the CDR3 reads TGTGCCAGCAGCCAGGGGACTGAAGCTTTCTTT. It yields the protein CASSQGTEAFF. The chain couples TRBV2 to TRBJ1-1, with a weak D call TRBD1 (6 bases). The ends were cut back, 6 bases at V and 5 bases at J, with 7 bases in the middle. Germline V lookup: CDR1 SNHLY, CDR2 FYNNEI. The CDR3 totals 11 residues.

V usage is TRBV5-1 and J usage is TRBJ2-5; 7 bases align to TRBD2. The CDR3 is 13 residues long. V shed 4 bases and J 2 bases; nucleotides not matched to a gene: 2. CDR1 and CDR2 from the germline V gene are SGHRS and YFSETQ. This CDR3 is CASSISGQETQYF. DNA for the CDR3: TGCGCCAGCAGCATTAGCGGGCAAGAGACCCAGTACTTC.

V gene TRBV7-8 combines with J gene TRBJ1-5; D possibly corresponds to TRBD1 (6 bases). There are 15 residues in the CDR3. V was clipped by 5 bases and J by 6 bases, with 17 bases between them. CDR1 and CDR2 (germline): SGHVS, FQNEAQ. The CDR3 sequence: CASSPPGQMGQPQHF. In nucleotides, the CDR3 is TGTGCCAGCAGCCCACCCGGACAGATGGGTCAGCCCCAGCATTTT.

CDR3 residues: CASPVEASGASGTQYF. CDR3 in DNA: TGTGCCAGCCCGGTAGAGGCTAGCGGGGCCTCAGGGACCCAGTACTTC. The chain is built from TRBV7-2 and TRBJ2-5; 9 bases agree with TRBD2. V was pared by 8 bases and J by 7 bases, with 17 bases of the junction left unmatched. Germline CDR1 SGHTA, CDR2 FQGNSA. The CDR3 extends over 16 amino acids.

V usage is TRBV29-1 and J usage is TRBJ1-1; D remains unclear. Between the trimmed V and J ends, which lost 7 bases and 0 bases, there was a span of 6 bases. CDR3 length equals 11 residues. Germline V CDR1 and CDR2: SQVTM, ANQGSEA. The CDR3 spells CSAAVNTEAFF. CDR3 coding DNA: TGCAGCGCTGCAGTGAACACTGAAGCTTTCTTT.

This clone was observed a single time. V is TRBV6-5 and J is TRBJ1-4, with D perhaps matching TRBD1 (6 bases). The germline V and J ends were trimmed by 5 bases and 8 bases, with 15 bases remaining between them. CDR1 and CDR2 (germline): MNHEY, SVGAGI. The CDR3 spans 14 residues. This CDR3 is CASSPGGAAEKLFF. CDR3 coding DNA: TGTGCCAGCAGTCCCGGGGGGGCGGCAGAAAAACTGTTTTTT.

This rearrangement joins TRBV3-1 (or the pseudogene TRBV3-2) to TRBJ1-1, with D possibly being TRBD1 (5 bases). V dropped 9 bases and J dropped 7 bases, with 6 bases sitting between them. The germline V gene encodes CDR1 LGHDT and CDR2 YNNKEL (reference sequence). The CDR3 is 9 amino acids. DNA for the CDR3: TGTGCCAGAGACAGTGAAGCTTTCTTT. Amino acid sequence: CARDSEAFF.

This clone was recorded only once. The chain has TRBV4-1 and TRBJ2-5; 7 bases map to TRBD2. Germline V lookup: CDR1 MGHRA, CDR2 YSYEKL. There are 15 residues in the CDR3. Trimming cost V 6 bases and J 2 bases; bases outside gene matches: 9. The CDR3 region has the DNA TGCGCCAGCAGTCGGCTGGGGGGGTGGCAAGAGACCCAGTACTTC. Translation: CASSRLGGWQETQYF.

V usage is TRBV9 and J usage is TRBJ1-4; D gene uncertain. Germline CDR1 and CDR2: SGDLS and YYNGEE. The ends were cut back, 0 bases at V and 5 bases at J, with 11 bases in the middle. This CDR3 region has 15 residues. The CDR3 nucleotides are TGTGCCAGCAGCGTAGGTGCAGTTTGGAATGAAAAACTGTTTTTT. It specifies CASSVGAVWNEKLFF.

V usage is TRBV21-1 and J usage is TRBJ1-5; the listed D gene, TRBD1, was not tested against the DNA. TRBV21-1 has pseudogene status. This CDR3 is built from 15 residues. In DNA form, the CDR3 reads TGTGCCAGCAGCAAAGCGGGACATAGCAATCAGCCCCAGCATTTT. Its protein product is CASSKAGHSNQPQHF.

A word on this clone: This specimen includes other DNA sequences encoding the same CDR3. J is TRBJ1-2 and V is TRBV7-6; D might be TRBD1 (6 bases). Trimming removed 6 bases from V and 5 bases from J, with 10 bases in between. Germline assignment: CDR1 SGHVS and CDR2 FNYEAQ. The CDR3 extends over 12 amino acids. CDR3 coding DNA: TGTGCCAGCAGTCTAAGGGGGTATGGCTACACCTTC. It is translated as CASSLRGYGYTF.

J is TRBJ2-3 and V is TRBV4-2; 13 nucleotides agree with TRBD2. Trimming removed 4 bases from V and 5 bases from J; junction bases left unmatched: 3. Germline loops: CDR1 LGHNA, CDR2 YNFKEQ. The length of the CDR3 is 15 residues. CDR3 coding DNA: TGTGCCAGCAGCCCACTAGCGGGGGGGAGAGATACGCAGTATTTT. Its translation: CASSPLAGGRDTQYF.

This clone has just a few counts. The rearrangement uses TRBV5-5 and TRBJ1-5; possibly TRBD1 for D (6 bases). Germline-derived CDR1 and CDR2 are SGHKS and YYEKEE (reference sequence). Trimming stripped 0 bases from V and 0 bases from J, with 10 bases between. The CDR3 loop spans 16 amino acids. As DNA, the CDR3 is TGTGCCAGCAGCTTGGATGACAGGTATAGCAATCAGCCCCAGCATTTT. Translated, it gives CASSLDDRYSNQPQHF.

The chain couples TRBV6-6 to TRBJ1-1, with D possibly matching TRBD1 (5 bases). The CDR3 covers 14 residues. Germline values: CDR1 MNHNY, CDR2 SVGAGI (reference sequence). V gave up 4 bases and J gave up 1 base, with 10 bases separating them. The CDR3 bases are TGTGCCAGCAGTTTTTTAACAGGGAACACTGAAGCTTTCTTT. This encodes CASSFLTGNTEAFF.

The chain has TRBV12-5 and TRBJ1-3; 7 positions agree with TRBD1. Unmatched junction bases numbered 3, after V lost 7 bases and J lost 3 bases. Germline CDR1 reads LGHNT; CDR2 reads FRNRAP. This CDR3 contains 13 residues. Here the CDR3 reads CASDNRGGNTIYF. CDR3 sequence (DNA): TGTGCTAGTGACAACAGGGGTGGAAACACCATATATTTT.

This CDR3 is CASSPEAGGSYEQYF. The CDR3 DNA reads as TGTGCCAGCAGCCCCGAAGCGGGGGGCTCCTACGAGCAGTACTTC. The rearrangement uses TRBV7-3 and TRBJ2-7, with 9 bases fitting TRBD2. CDR3 length equals 15 residues. Germline assignment: CDR1 SGHTA and CDR2 FQGTGA. Trimming at V came to 5 bases and at J to 0 bases, leaving 5 bases not matched to a gene.

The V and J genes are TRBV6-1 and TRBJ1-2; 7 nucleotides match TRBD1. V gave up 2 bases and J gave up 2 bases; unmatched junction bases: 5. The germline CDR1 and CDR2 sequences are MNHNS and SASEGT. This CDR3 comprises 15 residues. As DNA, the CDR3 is TGTGCCAGCAGTGAAATGGAGGGGGCGAACTATGGCTACACCTTC. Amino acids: CASSEMEGANYGYTF.